A selection of T cell receptor beta chains follows, all from one sample in a study of shared clonotypes between healthy human individuals. Profiled with immunoSEQ multiplex PCR; TCRdb holds only in-frame clones, not every one. The repertoire includes about 2 million clones, about 95% of them detected once, and under 1.5% sits in the top ten. Sample: naive CD8+ T cells sorted from blood. The source is a man younger than 30 in good health. The CDR3 runs from the conserved cysteine through the conserved F or W. A D gene is named only where the DNA matches it firmly. Size tells how often a clone was seen (once, few, many) or the class of an expanded clone, and some rows leave it out.

size | J | D | length | V | DNA | CDR3
NA | TRBJ2-1 | NA | 13 | TRBV9 | TGTGCCAGCAGCGTAGTGAGTAGGGAAGAGCAGTTCTTC | CASSVVSREEQFF
once | TRBJ1-1 | NA | 15 | TRBV7-9 | TGTGCCAGCAGCTTAGTAGTGCAGGGGCTGACTGAAGCTTTCTTT | CASSLVVQGLTEAFF
NA | TRBJ2-7 | NA | 13 | TRBV19 | TGTGCCAGTAGTTTTGGCACGCTCTACGAGCAGTACTTC | CASSFGTLYEQYF
NA | TRBJ1-1 | NA | 14 | TRBV10-3 | TGTGCCATCAATGAGGGGTCGTGGAACACTGAAGCTTTCTTT | CAINEGSWNTEAFF
NA | TRBJ2-1 | NA | 12 | TRBV6-5 | TGTGCCAGCAGTGCCTCTGGGGATGAGCAGTTCTTC | CASSASGDEQFF
NA | TRBJ2-1 | NA | 13 | TRBV27 | TGTGCCAGCGGATTGCTAGTAGACAATGAGCAGTTCTTC | CASGLLVDNEQFF
NA | TRBJ2-3 | NA | 10 | TRBV7-9 | TGTGCCAGCGGCTCGGGAGCGCAGTATTTT | CASGSGAQYF
NA | TRBJ1-3 | NA | 15 | TRBV27 | TGTGCCAGCAGAGTCCGGGCGAATCCTGGAAACACCATATATTTT | CASRVRANPGNTIYF
NA | TRBJ1-1 | NA | 14 | TRBV9 | TGTGCCAGCAGCGTTCTGGGGGCGAACACTGAAGCTTTCTTT | CASSVLGANTEAFF
NA | TRBJ2-7 | NA | 16 | TRBV10-1 | TGCGCCAGCAGTGATAACGCAGTCAGGGGACGGTACGAGCAGTACTTC | CASSDNAVRGRYEQYF
NA | TRBJ2-3 | TRBD2 | 17 | TRBV9 | TGTGCCAGCAGCCCCGACCTGGGGCGGGGGAGCACAGATACGCAGTATTTT | CASSPDLGRGSTDTQYF
NA | TRBJ1-3 | NA | 12 | TRBV28 | TGTGCCAGCGGGACGGTGGGAAACACCATATATTTT | CASGTVGNTIYF
NA | TRBJ2-7 | NA | 13 | TRBV6-5 | TGTGCCAGCAGCCAAAACGGGATGAGCGAGCAGTACTTC | CASSQNGMSEQYF
NA | TRBJ2-5 | NA | 17 | TRBV7-9 | TGTGCCAGCAGCCACTACACCGGCCAATCCACGGAAGAGACCCAGTACTTC | CASSHYTGQSTEETQYF
NA | TRBJ2-7 | NA | 18 | TRBV9 | TGTGCCAGCAGCGTAGGGTACGGGGAGGGGGCTTCCCCCTACGAGCAGTACTTC | CASSVGYGEGASPYEQYF
NA | TRBJ2-7 | NA | 15 | TRBV5-4 | TGTGCCAGCAGGCGGAAGGGTCGACCTTCCTACGAGCAGTACTTC | CASRRKGRPSYEQYF
NA | TRBJ2-7 | NA | 18 | TRBV4-1 | TGCGCCAGCAGCCAGGGCCCTGCCTTCCAGGGCCCTTTCTACGAGCAGTACTTC | CASSQGPAFQGPFYEQYF
once | TRBJ2-1 | NA | 14 | TRBV7-8 | TGTGCCAGCAGCCCAGGGGTGTCCTACAATGAGCAGTTCTTC | CASSPGVSYNEQFF
NA | TRBJ2-2 | NA | 13 | TRBV29-1 | TGCAGCGTTGAAGACGGGAACACCGGGGAGCTGTTTTTT | CSVEDGNTGELFF
NA | TRBJ1-6 | NA | 15 | TRBV6-1 | TGTGCCAGCAGTGAATGGAAGGACACCTCTAAGCCCCTCCACTTT | CASSEWKDTSKPLHF
once | TRBJ2-6 | TRBD1 | 17 | TRBV29-1 | TGCAGCGTTGCGGGCTGGCAGGGGGCGGCTGGGGCCAACGTCCTGACTTTC | CSVAGWQGAAGANVLTF
NA | TRBJ2-1 | NA | 13 | TRBV10-3 | TGTGCCATACTAGCTGACATCTACAATGAGCAGTTCTTC | CAILADIYNEQFF
NA | TRBJ2-2 | TRBD1 | 16 | TRBV9 | TGTGCCAGCAGCGAGATTAGGCAGGGGGCTGCCGGGGAGCTGTTTTTT | CASSEIRQGAAGELFF
NA | TRBJ2-3 | NA | 13 | TRBV5-6 | TGTGCCAGCAGCTTTGGGAGCACAGATACGCAGTATTTT | CASSFGSTDTQYF
NA | TRBJ2-7 | NA | 16 | TRBV5-4 | TGTGCCAGCAGCTTGGGGGTAGCGTCGGGCTCCTACGAGCAGTACTTC | CASSLGVASGSYEQYF
NA | TRBJ2-7 | TRBD2 | 18 | TRBV2 | TGTGCCAGCAGTGTCCCAGGGAGTTCGGCGGGAGTCTCCTACGAGCAGTACTTC | CASSVPGSSAGVSYEQYF
NA | TRBJ2-7 | TRBD1 | 16 | TRBV27 | TGTGCCAGCAGTTTAAGTGTCGGGACAGGGTTTTACGAGCAGTACTTC | CASSLSVGTGFYEQYF
NA | TRBJ2-5 | TRBD2 | 15 | TRBV27 | TGTGCCAGCAGCGGGACTAGTCACCGCGGGGAGACCCAGTACTTC | CASSGTSHRGETQYF
NA | TRBJ1-2 | NA | 14 | TRBV2 | TGTGCCAGCAGTCACTCCCTGGGGGCATGGGGCTACACCTTC | CASSHSLGAWGYTF
NA | TRBJ2-7 | TRBD2 | 15 | TRBV6-1 | TGTGCCAGCAGTGAAATAGCGGGAGGTACGTACGAGCAGTACTTC | CASSEIAGGTYEQYF
NA | TRBJ2-7 | NA | 13 | TRBV7-2 | TGTGCCAGCAGCTTCAGGGAGTCCTACGAGCAGTACTTC | CASSFRESYEQYF
once | TRBJ1-2 | TRBD1 | 15 | TRBV19 | TGTGCCAGTAGTGGTGTGGAGGGGGCCGGCTATGGCTACACCTTC | CASSGVEGAGYGYTF
once | TRBJ1-1 | NA | 14 | TRBV9 | TGTGCCAGCAGCGCCACCGCCCTGGACACTGAAGCTTTCTTT | CASSATALDTEAFF
NA | TRBJ2-7 | NA | 13 | TRBV19 | TGTGCCAGTAGTTTAACGATTTTCTACGAGCAGTACTTC | CASSLTIFYEQYF
NA | TRBJ2-1 | TRBD1 | 14 | TRBV27 | TGTGCCAGCAGCCCGACAGGGTACGGGAATGAGCAGTTCTTC | CASSPTGYGNEQFF
NA | TRBJ1-1 | TRBD1 | 12 | TRBV29-1 | TGCAGCGTTGAGGACAGGGGAGGTGAAGCTTTCTTT | CSVEDRGGEAFF
NA | TRBJ1-1 | NA | 12 | TRBV5-1 | TGCGCCAGCAGCCCCTACCAGACTGAAGCTTTCTTT | CASSPYQTEAFF
NA | TRBJ2-3 | NA | 17 | TRBV11-3 | TGTGCCAGCAGCTTAGGAGGGAGGACACTCGGGACAGATACGCAGTATTTT | CASSLGGRTLGTDTQYF
NA | TRBJ2-7 | NA | 13 | TRBV5-6 | TGTGCCAGCAGCTCGGAGGGACAGCAGAGGCAGTACTTC | CASSSEGQQRQYF
NA | TRBJ2-5 | NA | 12 | TRBV2 | TGTGCCAGCAGTGTGAACCAAGAGACCCAGTACTTC | CASSVNQETQYF
NA | TRBJ2-5 | NA | 14 | TRBV7-7 | TGTGCTAGCAGCGCCACAGTGAACCAAGAGACCCAGTACTTC | CASSATVNQETQYF
NA | TRBJ2-7 | NA | 13 | TRBV30 | TGTGCCTGGAGTCCAGGCAGCTCCTACGAGCAGTACTTC | CAWSPGSSYEQYF
NA | TRBJ2-3 | TRBD1 | 15 | TRBV7-9 | TGTGCCAGCAGCCTGGGGGGACAGGGGCCAGATACGCAGTATTTT | CASSLGGQGPDTQYF
NA | TRBJ2-7 | NA | 14 | TRBV5-1 | TGCGCCAGCAGCTTGGCGGCAGAGACCTACGAGCAGTACTTC | CASSLAAETYEQYF
NA | TRBJ2-7 | TRBD2 | 16 | TRBV2 | TGTGCCAGCAGTGATGTACTAGCGGGAAGAACCTACGAGCAGTACTTC | CASSDVLAGRTYEQYF